The rows below give T cell receptor beta chains drawn from one sample of a study of blood T cell repertoires in COVID-19. The table came from immunoSEQ multiplex PCR; TCRdb's copy has only in-frame clones and leaves some out. The repertoire holds approximately 150,000 clones, with about 85% as singletons. The source material was peripheral blood. The receptors were gathered from a human donor with acute or convalescent COVID-19. The donor label of this sample is uncertain. Each CDR3 is given with its conserved first and last residue. The order of the fields is V gene, CDR3 protein.

v_gene: TRBV28
CDR3aa: CASMPGQPINEQYF

v_gene: TRBV11-3
CDR3aa: CASSFEGGTEAFF

v_gene: TRBV6-2/TRBV6-3
CDR3aa: CASSKRLAGGSTNEQFF

v_gene: TRBV19
CDR3aa: CASRRGGQGDTQYF

v_gene: TRBV5-6
CDR3aa: CASSLTGFTYEQYF

v_gene: TRBV2
CDR3aa: CASSESPSAPYEQYF

v_gene: TRBV18
CDR3aa: CASSPGTSGEQFF

v_gene: TRBV3-1/TRBV3-2
CDR3aa: CASSPYETGDGYTF

v_gene: TRBV7-2
CDR3aa: CASSLFTGGDYGYTF

v_gene: TRBV5-5
CDR3aa: CASSWGLAGSYNEQFF

v_gene: TRBV9
CDR3aa: CASSVAGQGAIGYTF

v_gene: TRBV5-1
CDR3aa: CASSLVGGHYGYTF

v_gene: TRBV11-2
CDR3aa: CASSSVTGDGELFF

v_gene: TRBV7-8
CDR3aa: CASSPYSGTAGNTIYF

v_gene: TRBV29-1
CDR3aa: CSVDGGRAYNEQFF

v_gene: TRBV5-5
CDR3aa: CASSQKGLNNQPQHF

v_gene: TRBV10-3
CDR3aa: CAISESMVVAGGTDTQYF

v_gene: TRBV7-2
CDR3aa: CASSLSLSSYNSPLHF

v_gene: TRBV18
CDR3aa: CASSPSQSGIANYGYTF

v_gene: TRBV19
CDR3aa: CASRILAGVGEQFF

v_gene: TRBV7-9
CDR3aa: CASSLAGLASIDTQYF

v_gene: TRBV2
CDR3aa: CASSWGHSNQPQHF

v_gene: TRBV9
CDR3aa: CASSPTLAGGQDEQYF

v_gene: TRBV5-1
CDR3aa: CASSLVGRDGNTIYF

v_gene: TRBV5-5
CDR3aa: CASSFYRTPYEQYF

v_gene: TRBV10-3
CDR3aa: CAISPDRGPNNSPLHF

v_gene: TRBV5-4
CDR3aa: CASSPGGDANYGYTF

v_gene: TRBV5-1
CDR3aa: CASSLGNRGNEKLFF

v_gene: TRBV5-1
CDR3aa: CASSLARTEETQYF

v_gene: TRBV4-3
CDR3aa: CASSQEAGGNYEQYF

v_gene: TRBV2
CDR3aa: CASSGTGVGYKQYF

v_gene: TRBV3-1/TRBV3-2
CDR3aa: CASSLKDRVGNEQFF